The present T cell receptor (beta chain) was sequenced within a study of patients and donors after allogeneic stem cell transplantation. TCRdb re-analysed the RT-PCR reads in MiXCR, keeping a single row per CDR3 protein. The table has roughly 26,000 distinct CDR3 sequences, 7% to 8.5% seen once. With 3 bases clipped from V and 4 bases from J, the junction kept 6 bases outside the gene matches. The germline V gene encodes CDR1 LNHDA and CDR2 SQIVND (reference sequence). The CDR3 covers 15 residues. This clonotype was detected many times. Specimen: blood, either unsorted or a sorted T cell fraction (not recorded which). This TCR came from a human donor who was either an allogeneic HSCT recipient or a stem cell or donor lymphocyte infusion donor (not recorded which). It is not recorded whose cells these are; they may come from a transplant donor. The rearrangement uses TRBV19 and TRBJ1-5; TRBD1 agrees at 7 bases. The CDR3 here is CASSIREGANQPQHF. In DNA form, the CDR3 reads TGTGCCAGTAGTATCAGAGAGGGGGCAAATCAGCCCCAGCATTTT.